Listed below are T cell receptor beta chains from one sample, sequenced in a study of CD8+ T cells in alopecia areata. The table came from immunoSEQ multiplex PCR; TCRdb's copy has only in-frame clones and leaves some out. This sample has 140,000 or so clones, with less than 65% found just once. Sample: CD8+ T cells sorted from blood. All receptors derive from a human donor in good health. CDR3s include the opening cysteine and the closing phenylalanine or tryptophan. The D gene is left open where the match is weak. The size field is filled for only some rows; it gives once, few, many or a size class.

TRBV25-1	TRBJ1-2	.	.	TGTGCCACGTGGCAGGCTTATGGCTACACCTTC	CATWQAYGYTF
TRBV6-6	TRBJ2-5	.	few	TGTGCCAGCAGAGACGGGCGGAGCCGGGAGACCCAGTACTTC	CASRDGRSRETQYF
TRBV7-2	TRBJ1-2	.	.	TGTGCCAGCAGCTTACCAAGACAGGCTAACTATGGCTACACCTTC	CASSLPRQANYGYTF
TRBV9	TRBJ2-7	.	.	TGTGCCAGCAGCACCGGGACCCTAGCTTACGAGCAGTACTTC	CASSTGTLAYEQYF
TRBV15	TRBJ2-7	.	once	TGTGCCACCAGCTCCACGCAAACCGGACGCCTATACGAGCAGTACTTC	CATSSTQTGRLYEQYF
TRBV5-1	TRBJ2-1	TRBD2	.	TGCGCCAGCAGTTTCACTAGCGGGAGCGGCAATGAGCAGTTCTTC	CASSFTSGSGNEQFF
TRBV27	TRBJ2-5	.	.	TGTGCCAGCAGTGACTATCTTAAAGAGACCCAGTACTTC	CASSDYLKETQYF
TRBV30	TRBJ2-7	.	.	TGTGCCTTTTTTAGCGGAACCTACGAGCAGTACTTC	CAFFSGTYEQYF
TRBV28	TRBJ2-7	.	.	TGTGCCAGCAGACCCTCTCTAGCGTCCCCCTACGAGCAGTACTTC	CASRPSLASPYEQYF
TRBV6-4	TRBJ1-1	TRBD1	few	TGTGCCGGCCACCGGACAGGGGTAACTGAAGCTTTCTTT	CAGHRTGVTEAFF
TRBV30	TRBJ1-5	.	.	TGTGCCTGGAGTGGTGGAGGGAATCAGCCCCAGCATTTT	CAWSGGGNQPQHF
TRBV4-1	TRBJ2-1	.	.	TGCGCCAGCAGCCGCTTCGTTGGGGATGAGCAGTTCTTC	CASSRFVGDEQFF
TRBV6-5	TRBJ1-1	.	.	TGTGCCAGCAGCTTACAGGTCAACACTGAAGCTTTCTTT	CASSLQVNTEAFF
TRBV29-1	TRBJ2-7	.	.	TGCAGCGTTGGCGCAGGTGGATCCTACGAGCAGTACTTC	CSVGAGGSYEQYF
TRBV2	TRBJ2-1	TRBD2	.	TGTGCCAGCAGAGAAGGGACTAGCGGGAGCTACAATGAGCAGTTCTTC	CASREGTSGSYNEQFF
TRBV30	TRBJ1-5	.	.	TGTGCCTGGAGTCCCCCGGGCCTTCCTTTCAATCAGCCCCAGCATTTT	CAWSPPGLPFNQPQHF
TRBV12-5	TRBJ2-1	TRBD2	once	TGTGCTAGTGGAGCCACTAGCGGGAGCTACAATGAGCAGTTCTTC	CASGATSGSYNEQFF
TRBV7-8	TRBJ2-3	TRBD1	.	TGTGCCAGCAGCTCGAGGGACAGTAATACACAAGATACGCAGTATTTT	CASSSRDSNTQDTQYF
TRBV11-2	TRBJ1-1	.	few	TGTGCCAGCAGCTTAACAGGGTTGGGAGAAGCTTTCTTT	CASSLTGLGEAFF